A selection of T cell receptor beta chains follows, all from one sample in a study of blood T cell repertoires in COVID-19. This table comes from immunoSEQ multiplex PCR, and its TCRdb copy is limited to in-frame clones, with some not included. This table holds tens of thousands of clones, 88% found once. Sequences were obtained from peripheral blood. All receptors derive from a human donor in a cohort sampled during active COVID-19. CDR3s include the opening cysteine and the closing phenylalanine or tryptophan. D genes are given only for firm matches. Clone sizes are given selectively: once, few, many, or a class where the clone is expanded.

>-|TRBV27|TRBJ1-4|TRBD1
TGTGCCAGCAGTTCTTTGGGACAGGTGGATGAAAAACTGTTTTTT
CASSSLGQVDEKLFF
>-|TRBV4-1|TRBJ2-3|TRBD1
TGCGCCAGCAGCGACAGGGGGGCCCGCACAGATACGCAGTATTTT
CASSDRGARTDTQYF
>-|TRBV3-1/TRBV3-2|TRBJ1-1|TRBD1
TGTGCCAGCAGCCGGACAGGGGTCACTGAAGCTTTCTTT
CASSRTGVTEAFF
>-|TRBV14|TRBJ2-5|-
TGTGCCAGCAGCCAACAATTGGACAGCCGAGAGACCCAGTACTTC
CASSQQLDSRETQYF
>-|TRBV27|TRBJ2-1|TRBD2
TGTGCCAGCAGTACCCCCGGCCGGACTAGCGGGAGGGCCTCCTACAATGAGCAGTTCTTC
CASSTPGRTSGRASYNEQFF
>-|TRBV6-5|TRBJ2-5|-
TGTGCCAGCCTCCTAGCAATACAAGAGACCCAGTACTTC
CASLLAIQETQYF
>-|TRBV5-6|TRBJ1-2|TRBD1
TGTGCCAGCAGCTTACAGGGGGCTAACTATGGCTACACCTTC
CASSLQGANYGYTF
>-|TRBV27|TRBJ2-7|-
TGTGCCAGCAGTTTAGGCATGGCCAACGAGCAGTACTTC
CASSLGMANEQYF
>-|TRBV18|TRBJ2-3|TRBD2
TGTGCCAGCTCACCCGGACTAGCGGGAAGGATCGCAGATACGCAGTATTTT
CASSPGLAGRIADTQYF
>-|TRBV30|TRBJ1-2|-
TGTGCCTGGAGTGTAGGTGGCGGCGGCTACACCTTC
CAWSVGGGGYTF
>-|TRBV11-2|TRBJ2-1|-
TGTGCCAGCAGTTCCTTCAATGAGCAGTTCTTC
CASSSFNEQFF
>-|TRBV6-5|TRBJ2-1|TRBD2
TGTGCCAGCAGTTCTAGCGGGGGGGGGTACAATGAGCAGTTCTTC
CASSSSGGGYNEQFF
>-|TRBV20-1|TRBJ1-2|TRBD1
TGCAGTGCTAGTGGATTATATGGACAGGACTTCTTCTATGGCTACACCTTC
CSASGLYGQDFFYGYTF
>once|TRBV11-1|TRBJ2-7|-
TGTGCCAGCGGGCGAACGACAGGAACCTACGAGCAGTACTTC
CASGRTTGTYEQYF
>-|TRBV10-3|TRBJ2-7|-
TGTGCCATCAGGCCGAGAGTAAGCTCCTACGAGCAGTACTTC
CAIRPRVSSYEQYF
>-|TRBV24-1|TRBJ2-1|-
TGTGCCACCAGTGATGCGGACACAGCCAGCTCCTACAATGAGCAGTTCTTC
CATSDADTASSYNEQFF
>-|TRBV27|TRBJ2-1|TRBD2
TGTGCCAGCAGTTTAATTACTAGCGGGAGGGATGAGCAGTTCTTC
CASSLITSGRDEQFF
>-|TRBV27|TRBJ2-7|-
TGTGCCAGCAGTTTCCGCCGGACTGCTAGCTCCTACGAGCAGTACTTC
CASSFRRTASSYEQYF
>-|TRBV5-6|TRBJ1-1|-
TGTGCCAGCAGCCTGGGTTTGGGTGCAGGGAACACTGAAGCTTTCTTT
CASSLGLGAGNTEAFF
>-|TRBV19|TRBJ2-7|-
TGTGCCAGTAGTTTTCGGGCAGGGAAGTACGAGCAGTACTTC
CASSFRAGKYEQYF
>few|TRBV10-2|TRBJ1-6|TRBD1
TGCGCCAGCAGGGACAGGGGTGATTCACCCCTCCACTTT
CASRDRGDSPLHF
>-|TRBV2|TRBJ1-5|-
TGTGCCAGCAAGAGGACAAATAGCAATCAGCCCCAGCATTTT
CASKRTNSNQPQHF
>-|TRBV11-3|TRBJ2-1|TRBD2
TGTGCCAGCAGCTTGAGGGGATGGGCTAGCGGGAACGATGAGCAGTTCTTC
CASSLRGWASGNDEQFF
>-|TRBV30|TRBJ1-5|TRBD1
TGTGCCTGGAGTGTATTGGGGACAGGGAGGGATCAGCCCCAGCATTTT
CAWSVLGTGRDQPQHF
>-|TRBV6-6|TRBJ2-3|TRBD2
TGTGCCAGCAGTTACGCATCTAGCGGGGGCCATACGCAGTATTTT
CASSYASSGGHTQYF
>-|TRBV6-5|TRBJ1-6|TRBD1
TGTGCCAGCACCACGGGACAGAACAATTCACCCCTCCACTTT
CASTTGQNNSPLHF
>-|TRBV5-5|TRBJ2-7|-
TGTGCCAGCAGCTTGGGAACAAGTGAGCAGTACTTC
CASSLGTSEQYF
>-|TRBV28|TRBJ2-7|-
TGTGCCAGCAGCCACGGACAGATCTACGAGCAGTACTTC
CASSHGQIYEQYF
>-|TRBV5-6|TRBJ2-1|TRBD1
TGTGCCAGCAGCTTTGACAGGGATGAGCAGTTCTTC
CASSFDRDEQFF
>-|TRBV5-1|TRBJ2-5|-
TGCGCCAGCAGCTGGGGACTGGACCAAGAGACCCAGTACTTC
CASSWGLDQETQYF
>-|TRBV2|TRBJ2-2|-
TGTGCCAGCACGACTACGAACACCGGGGAGCTGTTTTTT
CASTTTNTGELFF
>-|TRBV27|TRBJ1-2|TRBD1
TGTGCCAGTAGGACAGGGGAAGGCTACACCTTC
CASRTGEGYTF
>-|TRBV7-9|TRBJ1-4|-
TGTGCCAGCAGCTTAAATCAGGGCTTCGATGAAAAACTGTTTTTT
CASSLNQGFDEKLFF
>few|TRBV5-1|TRBJ2-3|-
TGCGCCAGCAGACCCCGACAGGGCACAGATACGCAGTATTTT
CASRPRQGTDTQYF
>-|TRBV5-1|TRBJ2-3|TRBD2
TGCGCCAGCAGCTTCGGACTAGCGGGGGGTGATACGCAGTATTTT
CASSFGLAGGDTQYF
>-|TRBV19|TRBJ1-2|-
TGTGCCAGTAGTATAACAGACAGTAATGGCTACACCTTC
CASSITDSNGYTF
>-|TRBV29-1|TRBJ1-1|-
TGCAGTATCAATGGGAGGGTAAGCACTGAAGCTTTCTTT
CSINGRVSTEAFF
>-|TRBV25-1|TRBJ2-1|TRBD2
TGTGCCAGCAGTGACTGGACTAGCGGGAGGACTAATGAGCAGTTCTTC
CASSDWTSGRTNEQFF
>once|TRBV10-3|TRBJ1-2|-
TGTGCCACCGAGCCAGGGGACCCTCCTAACTATGGCTACACCTTC
CATEPGDPPNYGYTF
>-|TRBV6-5|TRBJ2-7|-
TGTGCCAGCGGGGGGCTCGGGGGGACCCCCTACGAGCAGTACTTC
CASGGLGGTPYEQYF
>-|TRBV11-1|TRBJ2-1|TRBD2
TGTGCCAGCAGCGCCGGGACTAGCGGGGGTTACGAGCAGTTCTTC
CASSAGTSGGYEQFF
>-|TRBV6-1|TRBJ1-5|TRBD1
TGTGCCAGCAGTGTTTATGGGACAGGGTATTATCAGCCCCAGCATTTT
CASSVYGTGYYQPQHF
>-|TRBV28|TRBJ2-3|TRBD1
TGTGCCAGCAACGCGGACAGGGTGGCAGATACGCAGTATTTT
CASNADRVADTQYF
>few|TRBV6-5|TRBJ2-7|TRBD1
TGTGCCAGTAAACAGGGGGCTAAGGGCGAGCAGTACTTC
CASKQGAKGEQYF
>-|TRBV20-1|TRBJ2-3|TRBD2
TGCAGTGCTAGAGAAGCGGGGGGGCAGTATTTT
CSAREAGGQYF
>-|TRBV5-5|TRBJ2-5|TRBD1
TGTGCCAGCAGCTTGTTGACAGGGTTAGAGACCCAGTACTTC
CASSLLTGLETQYF
>once|TRBV11-2|TRBJ2-7|TRBD2
TGTGCCAGCAGCTGGTCCCCACTAGCGGGAGGGGACGAGCAGTACTTC
CASSWSPLAGGDEQYF
>-|TRBV7-2|TRBJ1-2|-
TGTGCCAGCAGCTTAGTACAGGGCGCAAACTATGGCTACACCTTC
CASSLVQGANYGYTF
>-|TRBV10-3|TRBJ2-2|TRBD1
TGTGCCATCAGAGGGACAGCCAAAGACACCGGGGAGCTGTTTTTT
CAIRGTAKDTGELFF
>-|TRBV14|TRBJ2-3|-
TGTGCCAGCAGCCGAGTTTTCCCAGGCGATTCAGGAGATACGCAGTATTTT
CASSRVFPGDSGDTQYF
>-|TRBV11-2|TRBJ2-3|TRBD2
TGTGCCAGCAGCTTCCGAGGACTAGCGGGTACAGATACGCAGTATTTT
CASSFRGLAGTDTQYF